Included here is one TCR beta chain sequence, with context. This clonotype was counted between two and nine times. The antigen it recognizes is unknown. Per-base quality was not reported, and no clone a single base away is much larger than it. Unfractionated whole blood was collected in Tempus Blood RNA tubes, and total RNA was extracted from that blood. A few healthy volunteers acted as controls for TCR sequencing and had blood drawn at day 0, 2 weeks and 6 weeks. The germline V gene encodes CDR1 SGHRS and CDR2 YFSETQ. Reading from cysteine to phenylalanine, the CDR3 counts 13 amino acids. Only the CDR3 portion is preserved as DNA: 39 bases, with reading frame beginning at the first base. V and J lose 7 bases and 1 base, and a span of 9 bases separates them. Library preparation used 5' RACE. Instrument used: Illumina MiSeq. During library preparation, unique molecular identifiers were attached to individual cDNA molecules so that TCRs could be counted in a quantitative, reproducible way. Per the source publication's procedure: Samples had a median of roughly 99,000 TCRs, with a range from about 23,224 to 750,000. V, J and CDR3 annotation of the TCR reads was performed with the Decombinator software suite. For PS versus PT1 abundance plots, all samples were subsampled to the same number of TCRs (28,000). TCRs were defined as expanded if absent before sensitization and observed at least eight times at the 2-week time point. The raw public data were reprocessed by TCRdb itself: fastp quality trimming at Q25, MiXCR clonotype calling, in-frame beta chains only. Each CDR3 protein gets just one entry, which takes the most common genes and DNA from the rows behind it. These V and J calls derive from TCRdb rather than the authors' analysis. The sample includes some 150,000 distinct CDR3 sequences, with about 4.3% observed a single time. The top ten clones comprise approximately 1.4% of the sample.

The entry originates in a study of human T cells and chemical hapten exposure (dated by TCRdb to 2020 to 2023). Some background on the complete study: Libraries were combined into a pool for sequencing, and differences in TCR yield between samples came mainly from small differences in library volumes within the pool. Each blood RNA sample was used to sequence both TCR alpha and TCR beta chains. This study followed changes in the peripheral blood TCR repertoire in vivo during primary and secondary sensitization of alopecia patients to the hapten diphenylcyclopropenone (DPC). Paper-wide results and their limitations: The number of TCRs above 1 in 1000 frequency did not change with DPC sensitization; there was no evidence of global repertoire structure alterations. Repeated subsampling changed both the strength of the expansion versus patch-test correlation and the threshold at which the correlation became significant.

The sequence was obtained from a female donor in good health. The chain employs TRBV5-1 and TRBJ2-1, with the D gene not clear enough to name. The nucleotides are TGCGCCAGCGAGGTACCATCCTACAATGAGCAGTTCTTC. The translation is CASEVPSYNEQFF.